This TCR beta chain was identified in a study of monozygotic twins with inflammatory bowel disease (dated by TCRdb to about 2019). Describing the broader study: A total of some 28 monozygotic twin pairs were included in the full study, comprising nine German pairs (four IBD-concordant, five IBD-discordant) and 19 IBD-discordant Danish pairs. Each individual had, on average, about 151 000 unique TCRalpha sequences and 181 000 unique TCRbeta sequences available for analysis. Within discordant pairs, disease-associated traits were sought mainly by comparing IBD patients with their genetically identical healthy co-twins. Overall study results and their limits: The results gave no support for a single strong signal or clonotype linked to IBD. No difference in repertoire similarity was observed between concordant and discordant twins, possibly owing to limited statistical power. IBD patients shared fewer clonotypes with other individuals than healthy twins did, most markedly in patients showing signs of disease activity. The analysis was unable to tell apart different T cell subtypes. A decrease in TCRbeta repertoire diversity, as measured by inverse Simpson index, was observed in IBD patients compared with their healthy co-twins. Because patients received different immunosuppressive treatments, the repertoires may have picked up extra background noise and variability between individuals.

Library preparation used 5' RACE. The input for every TCR library was 3,500 to 4,000 ng of total RNA. For each sample, cDNA was synthesized in eight separate reactions using SMARTScribe reverse transcriptase. During cDNA synthesis, template switching was used to introduce unique molecular identifiers that contained a 6-nucleotide sample barcode. TCRalpha and TCRbeta cDNA was amplified in two nested PCRs of 16 and 9 cycles, and bead purification was carried out after each PCR. Before amplification, the cDNA was treated with uracil DNA-glycosylase and purified using the QIAquick PCR purification kit. The second PCR was the step at which Illumina TruSeq-compatible adapters and sample-specific barcodes were added. Library quality and concentration were assessed using TapeStation and Qubit, and 4.5 to 6.5 ng of each library was pooled. Sequencing of pooled libraries was carried out on an Illumina HiSeq2500 single-index Rapid Run using 2 x 100 bp reads and custom sequencing primers. The paper's data handling went like this. UMI-based consensus assembly with MiGEC version 1.2.6 was used to correct PCR and sequencing errors. MiXCR version 2.1.1 was used to carry out V(D)J alignment, clonotype assembly and CDR3 extraction. Gene usage, clonotype sharing and MAIT/NKT TCR abundance were normalised by analysing the top 1000, 10 000 and 20 000 clonotypes per sample. After downsampling to 27 000 UMIs, diversity was calculated as the inverse Simpson index using the vegan R package. Paired Mann-Whitney U tests were applied to discordant twin pairs, and Benjamini-Hochberg correction was used for multiple testing. The reads were reprocessed in TCRdb, with one entry per CDR3 protein sequence and no accompanying DNA. TCRdb's processing, not the authors', yielded these V and J calls. The sample's table lists a count of just over 300,000 distinct CDR3 sequences. Together, the top ten hold over 5% of the sample.

From each donor, a roughly 2.3 ml peripheral blood sample was collected into PAXgene tubes and stored at -80 degrees C. Without any T cell sorting, total RNA was extracted from whole blood using the PAXgene blood miRNA kit on an automated QIAcube. Peripheral blood from monozygotic twin pairs concordant or discordant for inflammatory bowel disease was subjected to deep TCRalpha and TCRbeta repertoire profiling with unique molecular barcoding. For every twin pair, smoking habits were documented, and each individual was categorised as a current, former or never smoker. With respect to this clonotype: Its cognate antigen has yet to be identified.

The CDR3 has 11 amino acids, counting the end cysteine and phenylalanine. DNA is not recorded here. CDR1 and CDR2, looked up from the germline V gene, are ENHRY and SYGVKD. The sequencing sample was made of blood. This chain joins TRBV10-3 to TRBJ2-3. The sequence was obtained from a human donor with ulcerative colitis or Crohn's disease, or a healthy co-twin of an affected twin (not recorded which). The CDR3 region: CAIAYTDTQYF.